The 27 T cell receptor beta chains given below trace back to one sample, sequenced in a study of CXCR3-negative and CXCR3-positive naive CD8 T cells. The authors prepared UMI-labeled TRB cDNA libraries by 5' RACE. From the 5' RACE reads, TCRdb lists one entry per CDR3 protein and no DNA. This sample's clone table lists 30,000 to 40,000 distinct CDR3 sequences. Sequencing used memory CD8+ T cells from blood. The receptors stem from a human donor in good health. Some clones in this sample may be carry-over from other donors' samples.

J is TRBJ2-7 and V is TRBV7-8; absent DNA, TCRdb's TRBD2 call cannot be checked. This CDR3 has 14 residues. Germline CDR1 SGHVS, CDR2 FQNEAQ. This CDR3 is CASSLLLAGHEQYF.

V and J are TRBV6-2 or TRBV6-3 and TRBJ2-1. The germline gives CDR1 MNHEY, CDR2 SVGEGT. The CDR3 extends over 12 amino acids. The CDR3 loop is CASSYLLFEQFF.

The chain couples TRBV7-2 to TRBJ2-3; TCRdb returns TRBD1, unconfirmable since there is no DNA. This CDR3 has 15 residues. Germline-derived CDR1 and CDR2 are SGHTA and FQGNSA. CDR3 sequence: CASSPWDSPTDTQYF. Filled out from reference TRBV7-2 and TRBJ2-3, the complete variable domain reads GAGVSQSPSNKVTEKGKDVELRCDPISGHTALYWYRQSLGQGLEFLIYFQGNSAPDKSGLPSDRFSAERTGGSVSTLTIQRTQQEDSAVYLCASSPWDSPTDTQYFGPGTRLTVL.

CDR3 residues: CASRRGQSYEQYF. The chain recombines TRBV2 with TRBJ2-7; as DNA is missing, the TRBD1 call by TCRdb cannot be tested. The CDR3 has 13 residues. Germline V gene data show CDR1 as SNHLY and CDR2 as FYNNEI. Full variable domain (rest looked up from reference TRBV2 and TRBJ2-7): EPEVTQTPSHQVTQMGQEVILRCVPISNHLYFYWYRQILGQKVEFLVSFYNNEISEKSEIFDDQFSVERPDGSNFTLKIRSTKLEDSAMYFCASRRGQSYEQYFGPGTRLTVT.

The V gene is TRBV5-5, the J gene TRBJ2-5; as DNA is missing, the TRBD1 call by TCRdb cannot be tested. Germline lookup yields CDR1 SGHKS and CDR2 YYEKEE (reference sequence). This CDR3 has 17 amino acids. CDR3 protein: CASSLTTGTANQETQYF.

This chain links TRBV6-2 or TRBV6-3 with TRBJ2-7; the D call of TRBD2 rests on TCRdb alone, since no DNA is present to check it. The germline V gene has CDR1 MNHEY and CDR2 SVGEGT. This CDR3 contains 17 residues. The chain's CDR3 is CASSYDYSGFVSYEQYF.

CDR3 protein: CASSGFAGVLNTEAFF. The V call is TRBV11-2, the J call TRBJ1-1. CDR1 and CDR2 from the germline V gene are SGHAT and FQNNGV. The CDR3 extends over 16 amino acids.

The CDR3 sequence is CSVWDNYEQYF. The chain employs TRBV29-1 and TRBJ2-7; TCRdb's D call of TRBD1 is untestable without DNA. CDR1 and CDR2 from the germline V gene are SQVTM and ANQGSEA. CDR3 length equals 11 residues.

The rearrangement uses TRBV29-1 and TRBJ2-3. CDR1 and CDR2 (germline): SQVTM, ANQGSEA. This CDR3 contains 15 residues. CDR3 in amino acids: CSVEDQGISTDTQYF.

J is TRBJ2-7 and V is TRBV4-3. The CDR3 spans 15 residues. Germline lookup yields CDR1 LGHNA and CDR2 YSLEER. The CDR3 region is CASSPFGSPAYEQYF.

CDR3 amino acids: CSVEEDSVFPNVLTF. The chain recombines TRBV29-1 with TRBJ2-6; the D call from TCRdb, TRBD1, cannot be confirmed without DNA. CDR1 SQVTM and CDR2 ANQGSEA come from the germline V gene. The CDR3 is 15 residues long.

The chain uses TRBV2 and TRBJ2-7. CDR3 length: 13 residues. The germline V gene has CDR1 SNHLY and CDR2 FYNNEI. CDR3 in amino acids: CASRLSYGYEQYF.

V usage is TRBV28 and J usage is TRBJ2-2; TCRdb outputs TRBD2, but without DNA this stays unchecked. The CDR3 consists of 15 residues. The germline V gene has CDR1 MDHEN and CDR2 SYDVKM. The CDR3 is CASSTGTSFAGELFF.

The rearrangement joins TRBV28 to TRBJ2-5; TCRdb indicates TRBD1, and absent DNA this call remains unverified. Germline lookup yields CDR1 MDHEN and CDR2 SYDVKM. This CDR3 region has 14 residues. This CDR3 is CASSSDRAQETQYF.

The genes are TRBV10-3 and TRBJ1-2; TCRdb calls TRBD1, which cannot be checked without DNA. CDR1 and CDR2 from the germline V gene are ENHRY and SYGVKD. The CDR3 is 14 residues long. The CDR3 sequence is CAISDMGGSTGYTF.

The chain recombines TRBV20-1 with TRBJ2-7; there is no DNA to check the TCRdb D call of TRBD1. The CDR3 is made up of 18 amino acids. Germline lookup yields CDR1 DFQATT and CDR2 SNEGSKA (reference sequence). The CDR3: CSARDLSDRGLFQYEQYF.

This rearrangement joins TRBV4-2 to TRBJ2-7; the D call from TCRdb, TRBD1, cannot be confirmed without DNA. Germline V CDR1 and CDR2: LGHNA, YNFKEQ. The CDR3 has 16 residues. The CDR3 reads CASSATVDRAYFEQYF.

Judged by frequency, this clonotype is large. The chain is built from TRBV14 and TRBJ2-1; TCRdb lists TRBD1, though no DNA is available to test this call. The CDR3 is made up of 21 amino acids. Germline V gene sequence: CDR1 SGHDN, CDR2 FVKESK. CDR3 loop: CASSPLGIETGGFTTYNEQFF.

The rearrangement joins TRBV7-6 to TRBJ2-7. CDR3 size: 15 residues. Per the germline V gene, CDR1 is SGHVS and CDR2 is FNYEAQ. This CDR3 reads CASSLRASGSYEQYF.

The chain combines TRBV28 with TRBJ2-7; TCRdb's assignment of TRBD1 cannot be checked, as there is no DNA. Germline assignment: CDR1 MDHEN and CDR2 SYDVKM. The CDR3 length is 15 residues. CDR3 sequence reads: CASSLGGGNLYEQYF.

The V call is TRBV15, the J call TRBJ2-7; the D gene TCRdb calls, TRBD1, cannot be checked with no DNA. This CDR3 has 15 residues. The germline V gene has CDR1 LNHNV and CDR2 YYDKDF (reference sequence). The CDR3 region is CATSRQATGGVEQYF.

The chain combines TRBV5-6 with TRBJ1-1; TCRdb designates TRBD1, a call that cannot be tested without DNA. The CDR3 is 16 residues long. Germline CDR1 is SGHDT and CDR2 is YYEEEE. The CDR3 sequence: CASSFTGRLRTTEAFF.

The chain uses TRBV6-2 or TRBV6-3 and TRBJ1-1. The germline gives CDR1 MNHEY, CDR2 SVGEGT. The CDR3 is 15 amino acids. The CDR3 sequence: CASSYSTELNTEAFF.

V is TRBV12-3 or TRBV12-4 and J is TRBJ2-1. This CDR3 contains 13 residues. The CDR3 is CASSWVEYNEQFF.

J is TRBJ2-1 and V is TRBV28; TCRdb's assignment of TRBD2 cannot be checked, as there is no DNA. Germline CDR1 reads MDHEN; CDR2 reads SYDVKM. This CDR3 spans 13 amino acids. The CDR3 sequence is CASSLDSLDEQFF.

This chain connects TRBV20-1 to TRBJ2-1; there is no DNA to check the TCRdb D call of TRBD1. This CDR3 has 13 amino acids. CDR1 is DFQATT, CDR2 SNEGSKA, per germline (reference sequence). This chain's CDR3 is CSGGTGDHNEQFF.

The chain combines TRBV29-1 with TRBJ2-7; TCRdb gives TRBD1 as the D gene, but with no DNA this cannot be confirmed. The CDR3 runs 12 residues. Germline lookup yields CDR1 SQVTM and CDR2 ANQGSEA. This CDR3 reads CSGGQSTYEQYF.